This entry is about one T cell receptor (beta chain). Its target is not known. The data were produced by immunoSEQ multiplex PCR, yet TCRdb's version contains in-frame clones alone and is incomplete. The data hold roughly 1 million clones, with about 70% observed a single time. This entry comes from a study of shared clonotypes between healthy human individuals. Overall study results and limits: Larger estimated richness was generally recorded for naive subsets relative to memory subsets.

Donors included only healthy HIV-negative adults lacking recent acute infections or vaccinations. Both subsets, CD45RA+ naive and CD45RA-negative memory, were split from the CD4+ cells. The CDR3 totals 17 residues. The germline CDR1 and CDR2 sequences are LGHNA and YSLEER. Deletions cut 1 base from V and 7 bases from J, with 23 bases between. The specimen was memory CD4+ T cells sorted from blood. Subset indicated: CD45RA-negative fraction. The rearrangement joins TRBV4-3 to TRBJ2-7; D may be TRBD2 (6 bases). The receptor's source is a man aged 18 to 29 in good health. The CDR3 sequence: CASSQAVGGGSLTEQYF. The CDR3 nucleotides are TGCGCCAGCAGCCAAGCGGTGGGTGGGGGGAGCCTAACGGAGCAGTACTTC.